Sequencing of this TCR beta chain was carried out in a study of CD8+ T cells in alopecia areata (dated by TCRdb to the late 2010s). The study in broad terms: The treated patients, all with moderate-to-severe alopecia areata, were enrolled in an open-label pilot trial of oral tofacitinib given at 5 to 10 mg twice daily. In treated patients, disease severity was measured using the SALT score, which gives the percentage of scalp surface area affected. Patients on tofacitinib were biopsied at baseline and after 4 and 24 weeks of treatment, and several of the patients also had a later scalp biopsy. Patients received tofacitinib for 6 to 18 months and were then followed off drug for 6 months to check for delayed response and recurrence. The study used high-throughput TCRbeta sequencing to examine T cell clonal expansion in alopecia areata, in both the C3H/HeJ mouse model and human patients. Human TCRbeta sequencing covered scalp tissue and sorted CD4+ and CD8+ peripheral blood T cells from patchy and totalis/universalis alopecia areata patients and healthy controls. Clonality in the scalp was compared among normal scalp (n=4), patchy alopecia areata scalp (n=8), and alopecia totalis/universalis scalp (n=8). immunoSEQ multiplex PCR using 35 Vbeta forward primers and 13 Jbeta reverse primers was used to amplify TCRbeta CDR3 regions. RNA was extracted with the PAXgene miRNA kit for fixed scalp, the miRNeasy kit for PBMCs, and the RNeasy kit for mouse skin. The paper as a whole reports these results and caveats: Lesional scalp, especially in alopecia totalis/universalis, showed higher clonality and more expanded CD8+ clones than normal scalp, suggesting antigenic drive. With tofacitinib, both scalp clonality and the number of expanded CD8+ clones among the top 100 scalp clones went down significantly. Shared TCR sequences between patients were less evident than in mice, which may be partly attributable to HLA diversity in the patient population. During tofacitinib treatment, many expanded lesional clones remained in scalp and blood, and this persistence may partly explain relapse after treatment is stopped. Because the treated cohort was small and included a single nonresponder, larger studies are needed to assess links between baseline CD8+ expansion and response. Unlike mouse skin, where gammadelta T cells dominate, normal human skin contains resident alphabeta T cells that get sequenced too, which complicates analysis of the scalp TCR repertoire.

There are a few counts of this clone. What antigen it recognizes has not been identified. No base quality information exists; no much larger clone differs at one position. The germline V gene supplies CDR1 SGHTA and CDR2 FQGTGA. The CDR3, from cysteine to phenylalanine, totals 13 residues. Only the CDR3 part of the read is kept: 39 bases, read in frame from the first base. Trimming removed 2 bases from V and 2 bases from J, leaving 4 bases between the germline ends. Library creation used the immunoSEQ multiplex PCR assay. RNA was extracted from all samples and reverse transcribed into cDNA as template for TCR sequencing. First-strand cDNA was synthesized using SuperScript III with a 2:1 mix of oligo-dT and random hexamers. A synthetic immune receptor repertoire was used to gauge amplification bias, and whatever bias remained was removed computationally. As for how the authors treated the data: After raw reads were preprocessed to remove errors, the CDR3 was defined following IMGT conventions as running from the conserved cysteine to phenylalanine. Clonality was computed as 1 minus the Shannon entropy, with the entropy normalized by log2 of the number of productive unique TCRs. CD4 or CD8 identity of scalp clones was inferred by cross-referencing scalp TCRbeta sequences with sorted blood CD4 and CD8 repertoires. TCRdb took this table from immuneACCESS and kept in-frame rearrangements with V and J called. Such tables lack part of the clones; where checked against another copy, unresolved V genes explain under half of the gap, and the rest is unexplained. The DNA was the basis for D and trimming; V, J and clone size are from that table. For this sample the table gives more than 150,000 clones, of which approximately 50% were detected only once. In total, the top ten clones hold 9.5% to 13% of the sample.

The treatment or condition label corresponds to: oral pan-JAK inhibitor, 5-10 mg twice daily. Lesional scalp punch biopsies and peripheral blood were obtained from alopecia areata patients. PBMCs were isolated by density centrifugation and stained for CD3, CD4 and CD8, after which CD4+ and CD8+ T cells were sorted on a FACSAria. The receptor's source is a human donor with alopecia areata. This chain is built from TRBV7-3 and TRBJ2-4; the D gene cannot be named for sure. The sample was CD8+ T cells sorted from blood, taken around week 52, from a patient treated with tofacitinib. The CDR3 is CASSLRSKNIQYF. The sequence in DNA is TGTGCCAGCAGCTTACGTTCCAAAAACATTCAGTACTTC.